The T cell receptor beta chain under discussion was sequenced for a study of PD-1 blockade in classical Hodgkin lymphoma. General study findings and limits: Before treatment, TCR diversity in newly diagnosed patients was reportedly lower than in healthy donors.

Described time point: newly diagnosed, previously untreated cHL patient sample. Thawed PBMCs were the source of CD8+ T cells, obtained through magnetic negative selection. A comparison was provided by newly diagnosed, untreated classical Hodgkin lymphoma PBMCs. Generated by immunoSEQ multiplex PCR, the TCRdb table keeps only in-frame clones and is missing some. The data contain roughly 10,000 clones, over 75% of them seen just once; the ten biggest clones take up about 15%. A word on this clone: Antigen unknown.

Germline V CDR1 and CDR2: MNHEY, SVGAGI. CDR3 length equals 15 residues. J was trimmed by 2 bases and V by 4 bases; bases with no gene match: 5. The rearrangement joins TRBV6-5 to TRBJ2-1; 7 bases map to TRBD2. The specimen sequenced was CD8+ T cells from blood. The source is a human donor with classical Hodgkin lymphoma. Here the CDR3 DNA reads TGTGCCAGCAGTTGGGGGGGAGGACCCTACAATGAGCAGTTCTTC. It encodes CASSWGGGPYNEQFF.